These T cell receptor beta chains were read from a single sample in a study of blood T cell repertoires in COVID-19. Some clones are missing from TCRdb's copy, which holds only in-frame ones; the method was immunoSEQ multiplex PCR. The profile covers roughly 180,000 clones, with approximately 89% appearing a single time and 6.5% to 10% taken by the ten largest. The sequenced sample consisted of peripheral blood. These receptors came from a woman aged 55-70 years with acute or convalescent COVID-19. Both conserved end residues are part of each CDR3. The D gene is left open where the match is weak. Clone sizes are given selectively: once, few, many, or a class where the clone is expanded.

TRBV6-6	few	TRBD2	TRBJ2-5	TGTGCCAGCAGTCGAGTCGGGGGGTCCAACCAAGAGACCCAGTACTTC	CASSRVGGSNQETQYF
TRBV18	NA	NA	TRBJ2-5	TGTGCCAGCTCACAACAGGGAATGCGGGAGACCCAGTACTTC	CASSQQGMRETQYF
TRBV27	few	NA	TRBJ1-3	TGTGCCAGCAGTTCCCGGGGACTGGGCGACACCATATATTTT	CASSSRGLGDTIYF
TRBV25-1	NA	TRBD1	TRBJ1-4	TGTGCCAGCAGTGAAAGGACAGGGGCCGGTAATGAAAAACTGTTTTTT	CASSERTGAGNEKLFF
TRBV7-9	NA	NA	TRBJ1-4	TGTGCCAGCAGCCTCACCACGGGACTACCTAATGAAAAACTGTTTTTT	CASSLTTGLPNEKLFF
TRBV6-5	NA	TRBD1	TRBJ2-7	TGTGCCAGCACCCTAGGGACAGGGGCTTACGAGCAGTACTTC	CASTLGTGAYEQYF
TRBV28	NA	NA	TRBJ1-1	TGTGCCAGCAGTTTAAAAACCCCTACTGCCGAAGCTTTCTTT	CASSLKTPTAEAFF
TRBV19	NA	TRBD2	TRBJ2-1	TGTGCCAGTAGTATAGCGGCTAGCGGTCCCTACAATGAGCAGTTCTTC	CASSIAASGPYNEQFF
TRBV7-2	NA	NA	TRBJ2-5	TGTGCCAGCAGCTTAGGTGCACTAGCAAAAGAGACCCAGTACTTC	CASSLGALAKETQYF
TRBV11-2	NA	TRBD1	TRBJ1-1	TGTGCCAGCAGCCCGGGGACAGGCAGGGTGGACACTGAAGCTTTCTTT	CASSPGTGRVDTEAFF
TRBV30	NA	TRBD2	TRBJ2-3	TGTGCCTGTTCCCGACTAGCGGGAGCGGAAGATACGCAGTATTTT	CACSRLAGAEDTQYF
TRBV19	NA	TRBD2	TRBJ2-5	TGTGCCAGTAGGAAGACTAGCGGTAAAGAGACCCAGTACTTC	CASRKTSGKETQYF
TRBV3-1/TRBV3-2	NA	NA	TRBJ2-1	TGTGCCAGCAGCCAAATCCGAGGGAATGAGCAGTTCTTC	CASSQIRGNEQFF
TRBV20-1	NA	NA	TRBJ1-2	TGCAGTGCTAACAGTGGCTATGGCTACACCTTC	CSANSGYGYTF
TRBV6-1	NA	NA	TRBJ1-4	TGTGCCAGCAGGGAAGAGGGGGAAGAAAAACTGTTTTTT	CASREEGEEKLFF
TRBV25-1	NA	NA	TRBJ2-5	TGTGCCAGCAGCCCCTCAGGGTCTGGAGAGACCCAGTACTTC	CASSPSGSGETQYF
TRBV28	NA	NA	TRBJ1-6	TGTGCCAGCAGTTTATCAGGATCACCCCTCCACTTT	CASSLSGSPLHF
TRBV6-1	NA	NA	TRBJ1-2	TGTGCCAGCAGTGAAGGACAAAACTATGGCTACACCTTC	CASSEGQNYGYTF
TRBV15	NA	NA	TRBJ2-3	TGTGCCACCAGCTCTACCCTGGCGGGACTCACAGATACGCAGTATTTT	CATSSTLAGLTDTQYF
TRBV29-1	NA	TRBD2	TRBJ2-7	TGCAGCGCTGGACTAGCGGGAGGGGTCGAGCAGTACTTC	CSAGLAGGVEQYF
TRBV5-8	NA	TRBD2	TRBJ2-1	TGTGCCAGCAGCTTTCTAGCGGGCATCTCCTACAATGAGCAGTTCTTC	CASSFLAGISYNEQFF
TRBV5-4	NA	NA	TRBJ1-5	TGTGCCAGCAGCTTGACAGGGAGCAATCAGCCCCAGCATTTT	CASSLTGSNQPQHF
TRBV12-3/TRBV12-4	NA	NA	TRBJ2-4	TGTGCCGTATCATCCCGGGGGAAAAACATTCAGTACTTC	CAVSSRGKNIQYF
TRBV5-1	NA	NA	TRBJ2-1	TGCGCCAGCAGCCTACCGGGACTGAGCTCCTACAATGAGCAGTTCTTC	CASSLPGLSSYNEQFF
TRBV2	NA	NA	TRBJ1-4	TGTGCCAGCAAAGGAGGCAGGGGTAATGAAAAACTGTTTTTT	CASKGGRGNEKLFF
TRBV18	few	NA	TRBJ2-3	TGTGCCAGCTCACCATCGGAGGGGGCAGCGGTTACGCAGTATTTT	CASSPSEGAAVTQYF
TRBV6-1	NA	NA	TRBJ2-2	TGTGCCAGCAGTAAAGGGAAATATACCTTGGACTACTCGAACACCGGGGAGCTGTTTTTT	CASSKGKYTLDYSNTGELFF
TRBV19	NA	NA	TRBJ1-2	TGTGCCAGTAGTACCACGGGGAACTATGGCTACACCTTC	CASSTTGNYGYTF
TRBV27	NA	TRBD1	TRBJ1-5	TGTGCCAGCACAGGGGGTAATCAGCCCCAGCATTTT	CASTGGNQPQHF
TRBV7-8	NA	NA	TRBJ1-2	TGTGCCAGCAGCTTAGACCACTTTACCGGGGACAATGGCTACACCTTC	CASSLDHFTGDNGYTF
TRBV19	NA	NA	TRBJ2-1	TGTGCCAGTAGTATGGGGCTATCGGCCTACAATGAGCAGTTCTTC	CASSMGLSAYNEQFF
TRBV21-1	NA	NA	TRBJ2-3	TGTGCCAGCAGCAAAGTAAGGGTGTCGGGAAGCACAGATACGCAGTATTTT	CASSKVRVSGSTDTQYF
TRBV7-9	NA	TRBD1	TRBJ2-3	TGTGCCAGCAGCTTAATCGGACAGGGGGCGGATACGCAGTATTTT	CASSLIGQGADTQYF
TRBV10-3	NA	NA	TRBJ1-2	TGTGCCATCAGTGAGAATCAGGGTACAGCTAACTATGGCTACACCTTC	CAISENQGTANYGYTF
TRBV6-5	NA	NA	TRBJ2-6	TGTGCCAGCAGTCCAGTCTCTGGGGCCAACGTCCTGACTTTC	CASSPVSGANVLTF
TRBV5-1	few	NA	TRBJ2-3	TGCGCCAGCAGCTTGGGCCCGGGGTCTGGCACAGATACGCAGTATTTT	CASSLGPGSGTDTQYF
TRBV7-9	NA	NA	TRBJ1-5	TGTGCCAGCAGCTTCGGTGGCAATCAGCCCCAGCATTTT	CASSFGGNQPQHF
TRBV18	NA	TRBD1	TRBJ1-5	TGTGCCAGCTCAACCATGGGACAGAATAGCAATCAGCCCCAGCATTTT	CASSTMGQNSNQPQHF
TRBV6-2/TRBV6-3	NA	TRBD1	TRBJ1-5	TGTGCCAGCAGTTCCACAGGGGGGGGTCAGCCCCAGCATTTT	CASSSTGGGQPQHF
TRBV10-1	NA	TRBD2	TRBJ2-2	TGCGCCAGCAGTGAGGAGTTAGCGGGAGACACCGGGGAGCTGTTTTTT	CASSEELAGDTGELFF
TRBV7-2	NA	NA	TRBJ2-1	TGTGCCAGCAGCTTAGAAGGGGCCCCGGGTCGGGAGCAGTTCTTC	CASSLEGAPGREQFF